This paragraph covers one T cell receptor (beta chain) sequence. The antigen is unknown. V trimming: 11 bases; J trimming: 3 bases; junction bases outside the gene matches: 8. This CDR3 contains 13 residues. In germline, CDR1 is ENHRY, CDR2 SYGVKD. The entry originates in a study of CD8+ T cells in alopecia areata. Study-level points and caveats: Researchers report lesional scalp, most notably alopecia totalis/universalis, outstripped normal scalp in clonality.

Reverse transcribed after extraction, RNA yielded cDNA as the sequencing template. Generated by immunoSEQ multiplex PCR, the TCRdb table keeps only in-frame clones and is missing some. The table has 200,000 to 250,000 clones, about 57% seen once. Sample treatment: oral pan-JAK inhibitor, 5-10 mg twice daily. The V and J genes are TRBV10-3 and TRBJ1-1; 8 bases are a match to TRBD1. This TCR came from a human donor with alopecia areata. The sequences come from CD4+ T cells sorted from blood, collected at week 4, from a patient treated with tofacitinib. The CDR3 reads CAAKDREDTEAFF. DNA of the CDR3: TGTGCCGCAAAGGACAGGGAGGACACTGAAGCTTTCTTT.